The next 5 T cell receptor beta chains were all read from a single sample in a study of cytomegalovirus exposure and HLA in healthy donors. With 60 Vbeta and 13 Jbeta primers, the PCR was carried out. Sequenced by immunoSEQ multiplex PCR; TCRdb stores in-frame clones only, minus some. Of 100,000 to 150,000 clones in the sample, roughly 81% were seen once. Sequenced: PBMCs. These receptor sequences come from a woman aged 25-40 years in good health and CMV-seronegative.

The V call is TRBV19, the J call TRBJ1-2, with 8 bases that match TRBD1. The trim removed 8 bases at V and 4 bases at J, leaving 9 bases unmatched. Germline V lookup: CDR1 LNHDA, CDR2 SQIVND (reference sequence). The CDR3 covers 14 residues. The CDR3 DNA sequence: TGTGCCAGTGTTTCCGGACAGGGATCCTATGGCTACACCTTC. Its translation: CASVSGQGSYGYTF.

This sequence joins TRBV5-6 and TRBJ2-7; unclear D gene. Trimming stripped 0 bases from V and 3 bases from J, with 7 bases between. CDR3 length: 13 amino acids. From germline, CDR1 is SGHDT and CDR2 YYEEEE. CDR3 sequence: CASSLGAGYEQYF. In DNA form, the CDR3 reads TGTGCCAGCAGCTTGGGGGCAGGCTACGAGCAGTACTTC. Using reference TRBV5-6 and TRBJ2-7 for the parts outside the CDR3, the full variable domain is DAGVTQSPTHLIKTRGQQVTLRCSPKSGHDTVSWYQQALGQGPQFIFQYYEEEERQRGNFPDRFSGHQFPNYSSELNVNALLLGDSALYLCASSLGAGYEQYFGPGTRLTVT.

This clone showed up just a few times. Here the CDR3 DNA reads TGTGCCAGCAGCTTCGGGGGAGGGGCGAGTACGCAGTATTTT. It is translated as CASSFGGGASTQYF. This chain joins TRBV5-4 and TRBJ2-3, with 7 bases lining up with TRBD2. Germline assignment: CDR1 SGHNT and CDR2 YYREEE (reference sequence). Trimming removed 2 bases from V and 8 bases from J; junction bases left unmatched: 8. This CDR3 is 14 amino acids long.

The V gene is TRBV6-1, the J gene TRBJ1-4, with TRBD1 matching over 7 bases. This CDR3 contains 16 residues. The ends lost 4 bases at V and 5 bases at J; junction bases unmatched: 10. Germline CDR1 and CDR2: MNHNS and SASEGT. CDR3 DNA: TGTGCCAGCAGTGCCGGGCCGGGACAGCTAAATGAAAAACTGTTTTTT. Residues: CASSAGPGQLNEKLFF.

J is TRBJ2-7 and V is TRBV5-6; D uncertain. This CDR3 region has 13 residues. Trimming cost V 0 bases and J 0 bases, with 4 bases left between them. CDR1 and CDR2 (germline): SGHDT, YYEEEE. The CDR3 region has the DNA TGTGCCAGCAGCTTGGACTTCTCCTACGAGCAGTACTTC. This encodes CASSLDFSYEQYF. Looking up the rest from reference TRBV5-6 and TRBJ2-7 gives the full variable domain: DAGVTQSPTHLIKTRGQQVTLRCSPKSGHDTVSWYQQALGQGPQFIFQYYEEEERQRGNFPDRFSGHQFPNYSSELNVNALLLGDSALYLCASSLDFSYEQYFGPGTRLTVT.